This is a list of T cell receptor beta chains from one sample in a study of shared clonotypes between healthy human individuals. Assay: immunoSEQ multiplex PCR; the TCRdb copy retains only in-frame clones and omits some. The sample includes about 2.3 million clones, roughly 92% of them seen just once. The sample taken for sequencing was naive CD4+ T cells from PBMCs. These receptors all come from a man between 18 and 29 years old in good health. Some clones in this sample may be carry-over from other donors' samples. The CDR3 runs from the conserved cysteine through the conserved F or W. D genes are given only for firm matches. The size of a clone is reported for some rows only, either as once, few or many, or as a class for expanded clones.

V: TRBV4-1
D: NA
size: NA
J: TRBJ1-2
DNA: TGCGCCAGCAGCCGAGGACAGTCCTCAGGTGGCTACACCTTC
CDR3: CASSRGQSSGGYTF

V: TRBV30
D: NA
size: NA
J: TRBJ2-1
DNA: TGTGCCTGGAGTGTGGGGCGCCCAAATGAGCAGTTCTTC
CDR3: CAWSVGRPNEQFF

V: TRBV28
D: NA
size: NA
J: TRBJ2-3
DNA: TGTGCCAGCAGAACCCCGACAGATACGCAGTATTTT
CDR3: CASRTPTDTQYF

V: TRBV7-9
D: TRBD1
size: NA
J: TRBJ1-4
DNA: TGTGCCAGCAGCTCCAGACAGGGTGGAGAAAAACTGTTTTTT
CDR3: CASSSRQGGEKLFF

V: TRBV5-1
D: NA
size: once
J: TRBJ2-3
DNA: TGCGCCAGCAGCTTGGCTCCCCCTGGTGGGGGAAGCACAGATACGCAGTATTTT
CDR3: CASSLAPPGGGSTDTQYF

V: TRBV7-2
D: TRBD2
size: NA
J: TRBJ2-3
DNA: TGTGCCAGCAGCTTAGCGAGCGGGAGGGGCACAGATACGCAGTATTTT
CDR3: CASSLASGRGTDTQYF

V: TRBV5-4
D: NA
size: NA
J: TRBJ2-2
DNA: TGTGCCAGCAGCAGGACCGGCGCCGGGGAGCTGTTTTTT
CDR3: CASSRTGAGELFF

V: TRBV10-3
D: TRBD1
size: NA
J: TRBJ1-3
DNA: TGTGCCATCAGTGTGGGGCCGACAGGGGGAAACACCATATATTTT
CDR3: CAISVGPTGGNTIYF

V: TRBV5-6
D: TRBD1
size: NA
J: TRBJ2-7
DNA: TGTGCCAGCAGCTGGACGGGTTCAAGGGGGCGGCTCTACGAGCAGTACTTC
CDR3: CASSWTGSRGRLYEQYF

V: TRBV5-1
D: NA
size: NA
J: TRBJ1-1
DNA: TGCGCCAGCAGCTCGGAGCTGGGGTACACTGAAGCTTTCTTT
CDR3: CASSSELGYTEAFF

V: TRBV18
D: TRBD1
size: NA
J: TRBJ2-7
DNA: TGTGCCAGCTCACCACGGGGGACAGTCTACGAGCAGTACTTC
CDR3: CASSPRGTVYEQYF

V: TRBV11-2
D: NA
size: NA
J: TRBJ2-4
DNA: TGTGCCAGCAGCTCCATGAGAGAGGGGGGAAACATTCAGTACTTC
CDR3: CASSSMREGGNIQYF

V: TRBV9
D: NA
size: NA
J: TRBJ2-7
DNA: TGTGCCAGCAGCGTAGAAGGGGCGACGATGAACGAGCAGTACTTC
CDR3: CASSVEGATMNEQYF

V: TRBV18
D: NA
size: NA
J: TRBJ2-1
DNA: TGTGCCAGCTCACCGCAGGGGTACGCCTACAATGAGCAGTTCTTC
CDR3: CASSPQGYAYNEQFF

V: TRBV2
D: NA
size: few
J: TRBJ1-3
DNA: TGTGCCAGCAGTATAGACTCTGGAAACACCATATATTTT
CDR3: CASSIDSGNTIYF

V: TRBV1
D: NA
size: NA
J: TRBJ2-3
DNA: TGCACCAGCAGCCAACCGAGACCTAGCACAGATACGCAGTATTTT
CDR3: CTSSQPRPSTDTQYF

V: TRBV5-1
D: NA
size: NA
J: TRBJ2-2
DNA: TGCGCCAGCAGCTTGGAATTAACCCCGAACACCGGGGAGCTGTTTTTT
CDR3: CASSLELTPNTGELFF

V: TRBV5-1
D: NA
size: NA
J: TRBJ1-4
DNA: TGCGCCAGCAGCTTGAACAAGGATGAAAAACTGTTTTTT
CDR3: CASSLNKDEKLFF

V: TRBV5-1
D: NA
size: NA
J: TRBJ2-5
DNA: TGCGCCAGCAGCTCACGGACACAGGCCCAAGAGACCCAGTACTTC
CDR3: CASSSRTQAQETQYF

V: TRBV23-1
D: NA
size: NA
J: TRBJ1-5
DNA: TGCGCCAGCAGTCAAGTACGGCAGGGTGGCGTTCCCTATGATAGCAATCAGCCCCAGCATTTT
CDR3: CASSQVRQGGVPYDSNQPQHF

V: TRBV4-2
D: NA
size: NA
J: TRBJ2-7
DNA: TGTGCCAGCAGCCAAGAGGTTCTAGCCAACTACGAGCAGTACTTC
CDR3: CASSQEVLANYEQYF

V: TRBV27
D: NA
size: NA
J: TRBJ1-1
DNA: TGTGCCGCAAGGACAGCGTTGAACACTGAAGCTTTCTTT
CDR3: CAARTALNTEAFF

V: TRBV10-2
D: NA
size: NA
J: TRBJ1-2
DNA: TGCGCCAGCAGGGATAATAACTATGGCTACACCTTC
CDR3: CASRDNNYGYTF

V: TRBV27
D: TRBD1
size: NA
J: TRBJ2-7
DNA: TGTGCCAGCAGTTCCCCGGGACAGGGTTACTACGAGCAGTACTTC
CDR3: CASSSPGQGYYEQYF

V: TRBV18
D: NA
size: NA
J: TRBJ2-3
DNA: TGTGCCAGCTCACCCGACACCTCCACAGATACGCAGTATTTT
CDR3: CASSPDTSTDTQYF

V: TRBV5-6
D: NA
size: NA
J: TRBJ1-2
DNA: TGTGCCAGCCGGGCCATACTCGCTAACTATGGCTACACCTTC
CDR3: CASRAILANYGYTF

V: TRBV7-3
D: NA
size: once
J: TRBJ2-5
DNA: TGTGCCAGCAGCAGGAGGGGCCAAGAGACCCAGTACTTC
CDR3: CASSRRGQETQYF

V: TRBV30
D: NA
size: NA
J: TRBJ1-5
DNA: TGTGCCTGGAGTGTCGGGGGAAGCAATCAGCCCCAGCATTTT
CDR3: CAWSVGGSNQPQHF

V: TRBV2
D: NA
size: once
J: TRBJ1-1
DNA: TGTGCCAGCAGGAGGGGGGGGTCCGCCACTGAAGCTTTCTTT
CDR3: CASRRGGSATEAFF

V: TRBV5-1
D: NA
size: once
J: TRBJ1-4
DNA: TGCGCCAGCAGCTCGGGGGGCGACCCGTATGAAAAACTGTTTTTT
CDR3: CASSSGGDPYEKLFF

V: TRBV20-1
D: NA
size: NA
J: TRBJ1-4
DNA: TGCAGTGCTAAGAGTGAAAAACTGTTTTTT
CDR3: CSAKSEKLFF

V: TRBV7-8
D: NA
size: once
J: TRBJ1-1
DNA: TGTGCCAGCAGCTTAATATCGGGGAACACTGAAGCTTTCTTT
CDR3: CASSLISGNTEAFF

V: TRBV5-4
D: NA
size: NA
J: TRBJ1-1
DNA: TGTGCCAGCAGCGCCTCGGGGGGGGCTCGGAACACTGAAGCTTTCTTT
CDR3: CASSASGGARNTEAFF

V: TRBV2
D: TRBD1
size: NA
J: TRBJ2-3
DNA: TGTGCCAGCAACGGACAGGGGCGCACAGATACGCAGTATTTT
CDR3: CASNGQGRTDTQYF

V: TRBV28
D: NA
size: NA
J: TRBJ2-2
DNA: TGTGCCAGCAGTTTAGCTGCGGTGAACACCGGGGAGCTGTTTTTT
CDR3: CASSLAAVNTGELFF

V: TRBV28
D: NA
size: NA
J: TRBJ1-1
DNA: TGTGCCAGCAGTTGGATCCACAGGGTTGGTACTGAAGCTTTCTTT
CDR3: CASSWIHRVGTEAFF

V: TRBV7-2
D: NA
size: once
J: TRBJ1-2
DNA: TGTGCCAGCAGCTTAGACAACAGCTTCTATGGCTACACCTTC
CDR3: CASSLDNSFYGYTF

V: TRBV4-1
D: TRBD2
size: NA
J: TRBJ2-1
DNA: TGCGCCAGCAGGCGGGAGGCGGACTACAATGAGCAGTTCTTC
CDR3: CASRREADYNEQFF

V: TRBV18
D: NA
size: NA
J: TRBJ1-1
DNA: TGTGCCAGCTCAGCGAGTGAGGGACCTGAAGCTTTCTTT
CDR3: CASSASEGPEAFF

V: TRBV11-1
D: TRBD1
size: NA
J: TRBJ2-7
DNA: TGTGCCAGCAGAATCGGGACAGCAGTTCCTGAGCAGTACTTC
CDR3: CASRIGTAVPEQYF

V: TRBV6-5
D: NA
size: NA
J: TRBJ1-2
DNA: TGTGCCAGCAGTTACTCGACATCCCCTGGATCCTACACCTTC
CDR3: CASSYSTSPGSYTF

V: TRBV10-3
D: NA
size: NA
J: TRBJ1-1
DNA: TGTGCCATCAGGTCCAGGGACTCGGCGAACACTGAAGCTTTCTTT
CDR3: CAIRSRDSANTEAFF

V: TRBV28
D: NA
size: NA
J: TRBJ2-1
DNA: TGTGCCAGCAGTAGAGGGGGTGAGCAGTTCTTC
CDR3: CASSRGGEQFF

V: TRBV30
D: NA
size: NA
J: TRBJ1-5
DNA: TGTGCCTGGAGTGAGGGACATATTAATCAGCCCCAGCATTTT
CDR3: CAWSEGHINQPQHF

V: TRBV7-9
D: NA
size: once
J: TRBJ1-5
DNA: TGTGCCAGCAGCTCGGACGGCCGGAATCAGCCCCAGCATTTT
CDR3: CASSSDGRNQPQHF

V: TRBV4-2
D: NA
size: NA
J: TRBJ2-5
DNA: TGTGCCAGCAGCTCCCGTCGTGAACAGGGTGGGCTGGGAGAGACCCAGTACTTC
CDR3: CASSSRREQGGLGETQYF

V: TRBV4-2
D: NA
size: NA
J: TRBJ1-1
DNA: TGTGCCAGCAGCCAAGGGAAGGGACGGATGAACACTGAAGCTTTCTTT
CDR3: CASSQGKGRMNTEAFF

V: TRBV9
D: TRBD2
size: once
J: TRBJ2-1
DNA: TGTGCCAGCAGCGTAGACGGGAGGGTGTACAATGAGCAGTTCTTC
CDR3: CASSVDGRVYNEQFF

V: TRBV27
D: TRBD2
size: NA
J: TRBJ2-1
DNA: TGTGCCAGCAGCCCGCGACCGGGACTAGCGGGATTTGAGCAGTTCTTC
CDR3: CASSPRPGLAGFEQFF

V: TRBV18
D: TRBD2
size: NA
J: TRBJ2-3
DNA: TGTGCCAGCTCACCAAGGCTAGCGGGAGGCACAGATACGCAGTATTTT
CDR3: CASSPRLAGGTDTQYF

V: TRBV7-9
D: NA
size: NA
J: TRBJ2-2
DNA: TGTGCCAGCAGCCGACCCAGGACAGTGAATACCGGGGAGCTGTTTTTT
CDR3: CASSRPRTVNTGELFF

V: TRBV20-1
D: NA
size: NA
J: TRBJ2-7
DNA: TGCAGTGCTGTCAGGGTCGAGCAGTACTTC
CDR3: CSAVRVEQYF

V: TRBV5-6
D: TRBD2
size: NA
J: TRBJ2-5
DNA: TGTGCCAGCAGACTCGGCCCGGGGCGGGGGGAGACCCAGTACTTC
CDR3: CASRLGPGRGETQYF

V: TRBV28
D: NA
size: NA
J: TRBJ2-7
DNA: TGTGCCAGCAGGTTAGCGGCCCCCGTCCGGGAGCAGTACTTC
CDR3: CASRLAAPVREQYF

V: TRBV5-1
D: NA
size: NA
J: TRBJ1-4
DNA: TGCGCCAGCAGCTACAGGGCAGCGGAGGGAAAACTGTTTTTT
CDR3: CASSYRAAEGKLFF

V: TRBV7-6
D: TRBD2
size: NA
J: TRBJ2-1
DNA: TGTGCCAGCAGCTTAGGGCTAGCGGGCGGGTCGTCCTACAATGAGCAGTTCTTC
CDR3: CASSLGLAGGSSYNEQFF

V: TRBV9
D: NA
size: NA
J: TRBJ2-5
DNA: TGTGCCAGCAGCGTAGGTCAGGCCGGGGATGTGGAGACCCAGTACTTC
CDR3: CASSVGQAGDVETQYF

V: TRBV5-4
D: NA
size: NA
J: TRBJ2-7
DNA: TGTGCCAGCAGCTTGGTTCCCTACCGGAGCGGGGAGCAGTACTTC
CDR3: CASSLVPYRSGEQYF